Listed below are T cell receptor beta chains from one sample, sequenced in a study of CD8 T cells in ankylosing spondylitis. From the 5' RACE reads, TCRdb called clonotypes with MiXCR, one entry per CDR3 protein. The table lists 230,000 or so distinct CDR3 sequences, 18% of them singletons. What was sequenced was blood, either unsorted or a sorted T cell fraction (not recorded which). The receptors shown here come from a male donor with ankylosing spondylitis or in good health (not recorded which). The CDR3 runs from the conserved cysteine through the conserved F or W. D genes are given only for firm matches. Some rows have no size entry. The others give once, few or many, or a class for an expanded clone.

j_call | v_call | clone_size | d_call | cdr3_nt | cdr3_aa
TRBJ2-1 | TRBV12-3/TRBV12-4 | NA | TRBD2 | TGTGCCAGCAGAACTATAGCGGACGGACTAGATGAGCAGTTCTTC | CASRTIADGLDEQFF
TRBJ2-2 | TRBV29-1 | few | NA | TGCAGCGTTGACGCAGGGTCGAGCACCGGGGAGCTGTTTTTT | CSVDAGSSTGELFF
TRBJ2-2 | TRBV6-2/TRBV6-3 | few | NA | TGTGCCAGCAGTTACACCCCCGAGGGGATACACACCGGGGAGCTGTTTTTT | CASSYTPEGIHTGELFF
TRBJ1-2 | TRBV27 | NA | NA | TGTGCCAGCAGCCCTAGGAGGGAGGACTATGGCTACACCTTC | CASSPRREDYGYTF
TRBJ2-7 | TRBV11-2 | NA | NA | TGTGCCAGCAGCTACCTAGGAGAGCTCAACGAGCAGTACTTC | CASSYLGELNEQYF
TRBJ2-3 | TRBV20-1 | NA | TRBD2 | TGCAGTGCTAGAGATTGGGGTAGCGGGAGTATGCCAGATACGCAGTATTTT | CSARDWGSGSMPDTQYF
TRBJ2-7 | TRBV11-2 | NA | TRBD1 | TGTGCCAGCAGCCCCATTTCGGGACAGGGATCCTACGAGCAGTACTTC | CASSPISGQGSYEQYF
TRBJ2-3 | TRBV20-1 | many | TRBD2 | TGCAGTGCCCTTCAGCGGGAGCATGCAGATACGCAGTATTTT | CSALQREHADTQYF
TRBJ2-7 | TRBV27 | NA | TRBD1 | TGTGCCAGCAGCTGGACAGGGGACAGCTCCTACGAGCAGTACTTC | CASSWTGDSSYEQYF
TRBJ2-2 | TRBV6-2/TRBV6-3 | many | TRBD1 | TGTGCCAGCAGTTACAGGGACAGGACGAAGAACACCGGGGAGCTGTTTTTT | CASSYRDRTKNTGELFF
TRBJ2-1 | TRBV24-1 | NA | TRBD1 | TGTGCCACCAGTGATTCAGGCGGGACAGGGTTTTTGGATGAGCAGTTCTTC | CATSDSGGTGFLDEQFF
TRBJ2-1 | TRBV13 | few | TRBD2 | TGTGCCAGCAGCACGGGACTAGCGGGCTATGAGCAGTTCTTC | CASSTGLAGYEQFF
TRBJ1-1 | TRBV29-1 | few | NA | TGCAGCGTTGAAGACAGGGAGCCTGAAGCTTTCTTT | CSVEDREPEAFF
TRBJ2-3 | TRBV28 | many | NA | TGTGCCAGCAGTTTCGAACCCGGGGTTAGCACAGATACGCAGTATTTT | CASSFEPGVSTDTQYF
TRBJ2-1 | TRBV29-1 | few | NA | TGCAGCGTTATCAAAGCGGAACCCACGATCTACAATGAGCAGTTCTTC | CSVIKAEPTIYNEQFF
TRBJ2-1 | TRBV6-1 | few | NA | TGTGCCAGCAGTGATAGGACCCAGAGCTCCTACAATGAGCAGTTCTTC | CASSDRTQSSYNEQFF
TRBJ2-2 | TRBV2 | NA | TRBD2 | TGTGCCAGCAGTGATCCCAGGACTAGCGGGATAGCGAACACCGGGGAGCTGTTTTTT | CASSDPRTSGIANTGELFF